Shown below are 9 T cell receptor beta chains from a single sample sequenced in a study of Tregs in tolerant kidney transplant recipients. The method was immunoSEQ multiplex PCR; TCRdb's version includes in-frame clones alone and lacks a portion of them. Recorded for this sample: around 33,000 clones. The source material was CD8+ T cells from blood, sampled before the transplant. Every receptor here comes from a human donor who received a combined kidney and bone marrow transplant.

In regard to this clone: The CDR3 end lies 3 residues beyond the end of the read and is filled in from the germline J gene. The chain has TRBV5-5 and TRBJ1-2; 9 bases map to TRBD1. The CDR3 has 15 amino acids. CDR1 and CDR2 (germline): SGHKS, YYEKEE (reference sequence). CDR3 bases read: TGTGCCAGCAGCTTAGATGGGACAGGGCTCGGCGGC. It encodes CASSLDGTGLGG. The full CDR3 protein is CASSLDGTGLGGYTF.

Regarding this clone: The read gets to within 3 residues of the CDR3 end, and the germline J gene fills in the rest. The chain carries TRBV6-1 and TRBJ2-1, with TRBD2 matching 9 bases. Per germline, CDR1 MNHNS and CDR2 SASEGT. CDR3 length equals 13 residues. The V gene end was trimmed by 4 bases and the J gene end by 5 bases; junction bases not matched to a gene: 0. CDR3 region: CASSASGNNEQFF. The part of the CDR3 DNA that was read is TGTGCCAGCAGTGCTAGCGGGAACAATGAG.

Points on this clone: The sequenced fragment ends 3 residues before the CDR3 boundary, so the rest is inferred from the germline J gene. This sequence joins TRBV6-1 and TRBJ2-5; no reliable D call. V gave up 2 bases and J gave up 2 bases, with 9 bases separating them. Germline V gene data show CDR1 as MNHNS and CDR2 as SASEGT. This CDR3 spans 14 amino acids. The CDR3 bases that were read are TGTGCCAGCAGTGAATTAACAAGACAAGAGACC. Its protein product is CASSELTRQET. The full CDR3 reads CASSELTRQETQYF.

Regarding this clone: The read falls 3 residues short of the CDR3 end, and the missing part is taken from the germline J gene. This chain links TRBV7-3 with TRBJ2-1; 12 positions agree with TRBD1. This CDR3 spans 14 amino acids. CDR1 SGHTA and CDR2 FQGTGA come from the germline V gene. Germline trimming cut 7 bases from V and 8 bases from J; bases unmatched to any gene: 6. CDR3 residues: CASTTGQGAHEQFF. The CDR3 DNA, read in part, is TGTGCCAGCACCACGGGACAGGGGGCTCATGAG.

On this clone: The read halts 3 residues ahead of the CDR3 end, with the missing end drawn from the germline J gene. V usage is TRBV19 and J usage is TRBJ1-1, with D perhaps matching TRBD1 (6 bases). CDR3 length equals 12 residues. The V gene lost 8 bases and the J gene lost 6 bases, with 13 bases spanning the gap. Per germline, CDR1 LNHDA and CDR2 SQIVND (reference sequence). The part of the CDR3 DNA that was read is TGTGCCAGTGGGTGGGGGCGGTCTGAA. This sequence encodes CASGWGRSE. The complete CDR3 reads CASGWGRSEAFF.

As for this clone: The CDR3 is cut off 3 residues early in the read; its end comes from the germline J gene. This chain uses TRBV7-2 with TRBJ1-4; the match to TRBD1 covers 7 bases. The CDR3 sequence is 15 residues long. After removal of 6 bases from V and 7 bases from J, the junction contained 11 bases not matched to a gene. Germline lookup yields CDR1 SGHTA and CDR2 FQGNSA. CDR3 sequence: CASSYAGTAGEKLFF. The DNA read from the CDR3 is TGTGCCAGCAGTTATGCCGGGACAGCGGGTGAAAAA.

In regard to this clone: The sequenced fragment ends 3 residues before the CDR3 boundary, so the rest is inferred from the germline J gene. This chain joins TRBV7-9 and TRBJ2-1; D may be TRBD2 (5 bases). V lost 6 bases to trimming and J lost 2 bases, with 11 bases between them. The CDR3 totals 14 residues. Germline V lookup: CDR1 SEHNR, CDR2 FQNEAQ (reference sequence). The CDR3 loop is CASRPSRAYNEQFF. The CDR3 DNA, read in part, is TGTGCCAGCAGACCCTCGAGGGCCTACAATGAG.

Note on this clone: The CDR3 end lies 3 residues beyond the end of the read and is filled in from the germline J gene. This chain links TRBV11-1 with TRBJ2-7, with unresolved D. CDR1 is SGHAT, CDR2 FQDESV, per germline (reference sequence). CDR3 length equals 14 residues. Trimming stripped 1 base from V and 0 bases from J, with 7 bases between. CDR3 residues: CASSLEQHSYEQYF. The CDR3 bases that were read are TGTGCCAGCAGCTTAGAACAGCACTCCTACGAG.

As for this clone: The read falls 3 residues short of the CDR3 end, and the missing part is taken from the germline J gene. This rearrangement joins TRBV7-9 to TRBJ1-1; D is uncertain. Looked up from germline, CDR1 is SEHNR and CDR2 is FQNEAQ (reference sequence). V was clipped by 0 bases and J by 0 bases, with 5 bases between them. This CDR3 has 14 amino acids. CDR3: CASSLARVNTEAFF. Incomplete CDR3 DNA: TGTGCCAGCAGCTTAGCAAGGGTGAACACTGAA.